This TCR beta chain derives from a study of T cells in Graves' hyperthyroidism and ophthalmopathy. There are 14 residues in the CDR3. V lost 4 bases to trimming and J lost 2 bases; unmatched junction nucleotides: 0. Germline V gene sequence: CDR1 SGHRS, CDR2 YFSETQ. What was amplified from RNA transcripts were TCR beta CDR3 regions. When the TCR CDR3 underwent first-round RT-PCR, the HTBI primer set was used. One entry per CDR3 protein, called by TCRdb with MiXCR from the multiplex PCR reads. Of hundreds of thousands of distinct CDR3 sequences in the sample, about a fifth were seen once. This clonotype was counted many times.

The clonotype comes from a woman younger than 30 with Graves' hyperthyroidism. The sample consisted of blood. The V gene is TRBV5-1, the J gene TRBJ2-7, with TRBD2 identical over 13 bases. This chain's CDR3 is CASSTSGGAYEQYF. DNA of the CDR3: TGCGCCAGCAGCACTAGCGGGGGGGCCTACGAGCAGTACTTC.